This TCR beta chain stems from a study of T cells in Graves' hyperthyroidism and ophthalmopathy. The study enrolled patients aged 18 to 65 with newly diagnosed hyperthyroidism of under 2 months' duration. Patients showing uncontrolled infection, other autoimmune disease, pregnancy or lactation were ineligible. Researchers amplified the TCR beta CDR3 regions from RNA transcripts. Researchers ran a first-round RT-PCR on the TCR CDR3 using the HTBI primer set. MiXCR, run by TCRdb on the multiplex PCR reads, gives a single entry per CDR3 protein. The sample includes about 480,000 distinct CDR3 sequences, 13% to 15% of them seen just once. In germline, CDR1 is KGHSH, CDR2 LQKENI. V shed 6 bases and J shed 5 bases, with 10 bases lying between them. CDR3 size: 12 residues. This clonotype has at least ten counts.

V and J are TRBV18 and TRBJ1-2; D is uncertain. Sequencing was performed on blood. The clonotype originates from a woman in her late teens or twenties with Graves' hyperthyroidism. The CDR3 DNA reads as TGTGCCAGCTCGCAAGAGAAATATGGCTACACCTTC. Translated: CASSQEKYGYTF. The variable domain in full, completed from reference TRBV18 and TRBJ1-2, reads NAGVMQNPRHLVRRRGQEARLRCSPMKGHSHVYWYRQLPEEGLKFMVYLQKENIIDESGMPKERFSAEFPKEGPSILRIQQVVRGDSAAYFCASSQEKYGYTFGSGTRLTVV.